Below are 14 T cell receptor beta chains sequenced from a single sample in a study of T-cell memory formation after mild COVID-19. One entry per CDR3 protein, called by TCRdb with MiXCR from the 5' RACE reads. This sample has 450,000 or so distinct CDR3 sequences, with around 19% found just once. The specimen was PBMCs or a T cell subset sorted from them (not recorded which). The source of these receptors is an adult woman who had mild COVID-19 (a few samples of this study predate the infection). Cell type and time point are not known.

This clonotype has a handful of counts. The chain uses TRBV12-3 or TRBV12-4 and TRBJ2-3, with D possibly TRBD2 on 6 matching bases. Between the trimmed V and J ends, which lost 5 bases and 6 bases, there was a span of 15 bases. This CDR3 has 14 residues. CDR3 coding DNA: TGTGCCAGCAGTCAAATGGGGGGTTGGGATACGCAGTATTTT. It translates to CASSQMGGWDTQYF.

This clonotype has more than one count but fewer than ten. The chain couples TRBV4-1 to TRBJ1-5, with D perhaps TRBD1 (6 bases). Germline CDR1 reads MGHRA; CDR2 reads YSYEKL. The CDR3 is 15 residues long. Trimming pared 3 bases from V and 3 bases from J, leaving 12 bases between. The CDR3 DNA is TGCGCCAGCAGCCACCTGACAGGCACCAATCAGCCCCAGCATTTT. Amino acids: CASSHLTGTNQPQHF.

This clonotype showed up many times. V and J are TRBV18 and TRBJ2-1, with 11 positions matching TRBD1. CDR3 length equals 16 residues. Unmatched junction bases numbered 7, after V lost 4 bases and J lost 5 bases. Germline V lookup: CDR1 KGHSH, CDR2 LQKENI. CDR3 sequence: CASSQDRGRADNEQFF. The CDR3 bases are TGTGCCAGCTCACAGGACAGGGGGCGTGCGGACAATGAGCAGTTCTTC. Based on the CDR3 plus reference TRBV18 and TRBJ2-1, the full variable domain is NAGVMQNPRHLVRRRGQEARLRCSPMKGHSHVYWYRQLPEEGLKFMVYLQKENIIDESGMPKERFSAEFPKEGPSILRIQQVVRGDSAAYFCASSQDRGRADNEQFFGPGTRLTVL.

This clonotype was seen a handful of times. The chain is built from TRBV7-3 and TRBJ2-3; 8 bases are a match to TRBD1. CDR1 and CDR2 from the germline V gene are SGHTA and FQGTGA. This CDR3 has 14 residues. J lost 6 bases, V lost 1 base, and 3 bases had no gene match. CDR3 in amino acids: CASSLSRGLDTQYF. The CDR3 nucleotides read TGTGCCAGCAGCTTAAGCAGGGGGCTCGATACGCAGTATTTT.

The chain combines TRBV3-1 with TRBJ2-1; D is perhaps TRBD1 (5 bases). The CDR3 covers 15 residues. The germline gives CDR1 LGHDT, CDR2 YNNKEL (reference sequence). The germline V and J ends were trimmed by 1 base and 9 bases, with 16 bases remaining between them. CDR3 bases: TGTGCCAGCAGCCAAGGGACAACGATCGGTGGTGAGCAGTTCTTC. Its protein product is CASSQGTTIGGEQFF.

CDR3 nucleotide sequence: TGTGCCAGCAGTTACCTGGCAGGAAGCGAGCAGTACTTC. It encodes CASSYLAGSEQYF. This chain links TRBV6-6 with TRBJ2-7, with unresolved D. The CDR3 covers 13 residues. Germline CDR1 reads MNHNY; CDR2 reads SVGAGI (reference sequence). Trimming took 2 bases from V and 6 from J, leaving 11 bases between them.

The chain links TRBV24-1 to TRBJ2-1, with 9 bases fitting TRBD2. J was trimmed by 4 bases and V by 0 bases; bases with no gene match: 3. The CDR3 is 16 amino acids. Germline values: CDR1 KGHDR, CDR2 SFDVKD. CDR3 sequence: CATSDLQAGGYNEQFF. The CDR3 DNA is TGTGCCACCAGTGATTTGCAAGCGGGGGGTTACAATGAGCAGTTCTTC.

This rearrangement joins TRBV7-9 to TRBJ2-1; the match to TRBD1 covers 9 bases. After removal of 4 bases from V and 0 bases from J, the junction contained 13 bases not matched to a gene. The CDR3 runs to 19 residues. Germline V gives CDR1 SEHNR, CDR2 FQNEAQ (reference sequence). CDR3: CASSSPRDRALSSYNEQFF. The CDR3, as DNA: TGTGCCAGCAGCTCTCCACGGGACAGGGCCTTAAGCTCCTACAATGAGCAGTTCTTC.

This clonotype was seen repeatedly, ten times or more. The junction does not match germline at one end; this may be a read error. This chain links TRBV24-1 with TRBJ2-3; 12 nucleotides line up with TRBD2. Germline CDR1 reads KGHDR; CDR2 reads SFDVKD. The CDR3 has 17 residues. In DNA form, the CDR3 reads TGTGCCACCAGTGATTCCTCTAGCGGGAGGGCCACAGGTACGCAGTATTTT. Encoded protein: CATSDSSSGRATGTQYF.

The chain couples TRBV2 to TRBJ1-1; perhaps TRBD1 as D (6 bases). Germline CDR1 and CDR2: SNHLY and FYNNEI. Deletions cut 4 bases from V and 0 bases from J, with 18 bases between. The CDR3 contains 17 residues. The CDR3: CASSGPGQFGMNTEAFF. The CDR3 DNA follows: TGTGCCAGCAGTGGCCCTGGACAGTTTGGAATGAACACTGAAGCTTTCTTT.

In this sample, this clonotype turned up a few times. The chain uses TRBV9 and TRBJ2-3; 8 nucleotides align to TRBD2. The CDR3 is made up of 15 amino acids. The V gene's germline CDR1 is SGDLS and CDR2 YYNGEE. J lost 0 bases, V lost 2 bases, and 2 bases had no gene match. The CDR3: CASSVQRGSTDTQYF. Written as DNA, the CDR3 is TGTGCCAGCAGCGTTCAGCGGGGGAGCACAGATACGCAGTATTTT.

The chain uses TRBV27 and TRBJ2-3; the D gene is possibly TRBD2 (6 bases). Germline CDR1 is MNHEY and CDR2 is SMNVEV (reference sequence). The CDR3 totals 15 residues. V shed 4 bases and J shed 2 bases, with 13 bases lying between them. The CDR3 nucleotides are TGTGCCAGCAGTTCTGTAGCGGAGATCACAGATACGCAGTATTTT. Its translation: CASSSVAEITDTQYF.

The chain uses TRBV5-4 and TRBJ2-7; D gene uncertain. This CDR3 comprises 12 residues. CDR1 is SGHNT and CDR2 is YYREEE in the germline V gene (reference sequence). V was clipped by 2 bases and J by 3 bases, with 6 bases between them. CDR3 in DNA: TGTGCCAGCAGCTTAACTAACTACGAGCAGTACTTC. Translated, it gives CASSLTNYEQYF.

The table lists this clonotype with a few counts. This chain links TRBV29-1 with TRBJ2-1; 9 positions match TRBD2. With 2 bases clipped from V and 0 bases from J, the junction kept 2 bases outside the gene matches. The CDR3 loop spans 15 amino acids. CDR1 and CDR2 (germline): SQVTM, ANQGSEA. The CDR3 DNA reads as TGCAGCGTTGAATCGCGGGGGGGCTCCTACAATGAGCAGTTCTTC. Residues: CSVESRGGSYNEQFF.